This is a list of T cell receptor beta chains from one sample in a study of beta chain features in type 1 diabetes. Sequenced by immunoSEQ multiplex PCR; TCRdb stores in-frame clones only, minus some. Of 120,000 to 150,000 clones in the sample, roughly 48% were seen once. Sequencing was carried out using Tregs from blood. The receptor source for this set is a man younger than 35 in good health. Both conserved end residues are part of each CDR3. A D gene is named only where the DNA matches it firmly. The size entry is marked missing in some rows and otherwise reads once, few, many or a size class.

>TRBD1|-|TRBJ2-7|TRBV7-2
TGTGCCAGCAGCTTGGTGACAGGGGTTTACGAGCAGTACTTC
CASSLVTGVYEQYF
>-|-|TRBJ1-1|TRBV19
TGTGCCAGTAGTATAGGACAGCTGAACACTGAAGCTTTCTTT
CASSIGQLNTEAFF
>-|few|TRBJ1-1|TRBV7-9
TGTGCCAGCAGCATCACAGAGAACACTGAAGCTTTCTTT
CASSITENTEAFF
>TRBD2|-|TRBJ2-2|TRBV4-3
TGCGCCAGCAGCCGTCCGGGAGGTACCGGGGAGCTGTTTTTT
CASSRPGGTGELFF
>-|-|TRBJ2-5|TRBV5-1
TGCGCCAGCAGCCCCGGAGGACAGACAGTGCAAGAGACCCAGTACTTC
CASSPGGQTVQETQYF
>TRBD2|-|TRBJ2-2|TRBV11-2
TGTGCCAGCAGCTTAACCGGGGGGAGCGGGGAGCTGTTTTTT
CASSLTGGSGELFF
>TRBD1|few|TRBJ2-5|TRBV5-6
TGTGCCAGTAGACAAATCGGGACAGTAAGAGGGGAGACCCAGTACTTC
CASRQIGTVRGETQYF
>-|-|TRBJ2-7|TRBV6-5
TGTGCCAGCAGTTTTTATGGTGCGTCCTACGAGCAGTACTTC
CASSFYGASYEQYF
>TRBD1|-|TRBJ1-5|TRBV9
TGTGCCAGCAGCCCGGGACAGCGTTATCAGCCCCAGCATTTT
CASSPGQRYQPQHF
>-|-|TRBJ1-1|TRBV15
TGTGCCACCTGTCTGCAGGGGACCACTGAAGCTTTCTTT
CATCLQGTTEAFF
>-|-|TRBJ2-2|TRBV10-3
TGTGCCACCGCGCAAACGAACACCGGGGAGCTGTTTTTT
CATAQTNTGELFF
>-|-|TRBJ2-2|TRBV9
TGTGCCAGCAGCGTAGTCACATATGCGAACACCGGGGAGCTGTTTTTT
CASSVVTYANTGELFF
>-|-|TRBJ2-3|TRBV19
TGTGCCAGTACAATGGGAGGCCCCGCTACGCAGTATTTT
CASTMGGPATQYF
>-|-|TRBJ1-1|TRBV19
TGTGCCAGTAGTATAATTGTTGGGCTGGGCACTGAAGCTTTCTTT
CASSIIVGLGTEAFF
>-|-|TRBJ2-2|TRBV11-2
TGTGCCAGCAGCCTCCCTTGGGCGGGAAGGCGGGCCACCGGGGAGCTGTTTTTT
CASSLPWAGRRATGELFF
>-|-|TRBJ1-1|TRBV6-5
TGTGCCAGCAGGCCCCCCGGGGGGAGCACTGAAGCTTTCTTT
CASRPPGGSTEAFF
>-|-|TRBJ2-5|TRBV5-5
TGTGCCAGCAGCTTGTACAGTGGGGGGGAGACCCAGTACTTC
CASSLYSGGETQYF
>TRBD2|-|TRBJ2-1|TRBV2
TGTGCCAGCAGGAAGTGGGGGGGAAGTGAGCAGTTCTTC
CASRKWGGSEQFF
>-|-|TRBJ2-7|TRBV2
TGTGCCAGCAGTGAAATTAGGGGCTACGAGCAGTACTTC
CASSEIRGYEQYF
>TRBD1|-|TRBJ2-3|TRBV5-1
TGCGCCAGCAGCACCATACGGGACAGGGGACGAGGTACGCAGTATTTT
CASSTIRDRGRGTQYF
>-|-|TRBJ1-2|TRBV7-2
TGTGCCAGCAGCTCCCACTTCCGTGTTTTTCAATATGGCTACACCTTC
CASSSHFRVFQYGYTF
>-|-|TRBJ2-2|TRBV18
TGTGCCAGCTCACCGCCGGGACACTTACCGAACACCGGGGAGCTGTTTTTT
CASSPPGHLPNTGELFF
>-|-|TRBJ2-7|TRBV6-5
TGTGCCAGCAGCCGTAGCGGCGCCTACGAGCAGTACTTC
CASSRSGAYEQYF
>-|-|TRBJ2-7|TRBV10-3
TGTGCCATCCGTGCTTCGCGAGGAGTGACAGGCTCCTACGAGCAGTACTTC
CAIRASRGVTGSYEQYF